These T cell receptor beta chains were read from a single sample in a study of T cells after yellow fever vaccination. TCRdb reprocessed the 5' RACE reads with MiXCR, giving one entry per CDR3 protein. Found here are some 340,000 distinct CDR3 sequences, approximately 4% of them singletons; the top ten hold 20% to 25%. Here the sequenced sample was PBMCs, taken 5 days after the yellow fever booster vaccination. Receptors were obtained from a man aged 18 to 30 who received the YFV17D yellow fever vaccine. Each CDR3 is given with its conserved first and last residue. Each record gives: clone size, J gene, D gene, V gene, CDR3 DNA, CDR3 protein. D genes are given only for firm matches. Clone size is not always given. Where it is, it says once, few, many or a class for expanded clones.

>medium-sized|TRBJ2-2|TRBD1|TRBV7-2
TGTGCCAGCAGCTTAGTAGGGGGCGCGAACACCGGGGAGCTGTTTTTT
CASSLVGGANTGELFF
>many|TRBJ2-7|.|TRBV7-6
TGTGCCAGCAGCTTGGGACTCCGCTCCTACGAGCAGTACTTC
CASSLGLRSYEQYF
>many|TRBJ2-3|.|TRBV27
TGTGCCAGCAGTTTGAGGACTAGCACAGATACGCAGTATTTT
CASSLRTSTDTQYF
>.|TRBJ2-1|.|TRBV7-8
TGTGCCAGCAGCTTAGTTCTCGATGGTAGACAGCAAAGCTCCTACAATGAGCAGTTCTTC
CASSLVLDGRQQSSYNEQFF
>few|TRBJ2-6|.|TRBV12-3/TRBV12-4
TGTGCCAGCAGTTTAGTTCGGGGTTCTAGGTTTTCTGGGGCCAACGTCCTGACTTTC
CASSLVRGSRFSGANVLTF
>few|TRBJ1-4|.|TRBV7-9
TGTGCCACCCAGACCCGGACCTCTGGGGAAAAACTGTTTTTT
CATQTRTSGEKLFF
>few|TRBJ2-5|TRBD1|TRBV5-6
TGTGCCAGCAGCTTACCGACAGGGCCCCAAGAGACCCAGTACTTC
CASSLPTGPQETQYF
>few|TRBJ2-1|TRBD2|TRBV5-1
TGCGCCAGCAGCGTTAACCGGGGGGGAAGCAACAATGAGCAGTTCTTC
CASSVNRGGSNNEQFF
>.|TRBJ1-1|TRBD1|TRBV4-1
TGCGCCAGCAGCCAGTTAAGGACAGGCCCGAACTTGGCTTTCTTT
CASSQLRTGPNLAFF
>few|TRBJ1-2|.|TRBV19
TGTGCCAGTAACCGGGACACCCTAGAGAACTATGGCTACACCTTC
CASNRDTLENYGYTF
>few|TRBJ2-3|.|TRBV6-6
TGTGCCAGCAGTTTCGACAGGTCTGTTCCGGTGCAGTATTTT
CASSFDRSVPVQYF
>.|TRBJ2-2|TRBD1|TRBV5-1
TGCGCCAGCAGCTCGCAAGGGACAGGAGAGAACACCGGGGAGCTGTTTTTT
CASSSQGTGENTGELFF
>many|TRBJ2-3|.|TRBV12-3/TRBV12-4
TGTGCCAGCAGCCGGCGACAGTTTAGCACAGATACGCAGTATTTT
CASSRRQFSTDTQYF
>few|TRBJ2-3|TRBD1|TRBV3-1
TGTGCCAGCAGCCGGGACAGGGAAAGCACAGATACGCAGTATTTT
CASSRDRESTDTQYF
>few|TRBJ2-5|TRBD2|TRBV19
TGTGCCAGTAGTCTATTAGCGGGGAGGCGAGAGACCCAGTACTTC
CASSLLAGRRETQYF
>few|TRBJ1-2|TRBD1|TRBV7-2
TGTGCCAGCAGCCTGACAGGGGGGAAGAGTGGCTACACCTTC
CASSLTGGKSGYTF
>many|TRBJ2-3|TRBD1|TRBV29-1
TGCAGCGTCGGACAGGGAGGAGATACGCAGTATTTT
CSVGQGGDTQYF
>few|TRBJ1-4|TRBD1|TRBV3-1
TGTGCCAGCAGCCAAGAGGGGACAGGGGGAGAAAAACTGTTTTTT
CASSQEGTGGEKLFF
>few|TRBJ1-5|TRBD1|TRBV4-1
TGCGCCAGCAGCCAAGGGACAGGGGGGGTCGGTCAGCCCCAGCATTTT
CASSQGTGGVGQPQHF